Shown below are 18 T cell receptor beta chains from a single sample sequenced in a study of PD-1 blockade in classical Hodgkin lymphoma. Indicated time point: cycle 4 day 1 (C4D1), after about 6 weeks of nivolumab. Patients all relapsed after autologous stem cell transplantation, and there was variation in brentuximab vedotin exposure. Repertoires were generated with immunoSEQ multiplex PCR, while TCRdb's copy carries only in-frame clones and drops some. The sample has 6,500 to 8,500 clones, 86% seen once. The starting material was peripheral blood mononuclear cells (PBMCs), obtained before the fourth cycle of nivolumab. Source of these receptors: a human donor with classical Hodgkin lymphoma.

The gene calls are TRBV14 and TRBJ1-3; no definite D call. CDR3 length: 11 residues. From germline, CDR1 is SGHDN and CDR2 FVKESK. The V end lost 1 base, the J end lost 5 bases, and 0 bases lay between the germline ends. The CDR3 sequence: CASSQGNTIYF. The CDR3 DNA reads as TGTGCCAGCAGCCAAGGAAACACCATATATTTT.

The chain is built from TRBV6-1 and TRBJ2-5; D perhaps matches TRBD1 (5 bases). V was shortened by 7 bases and J by 2 bases, with 14 bases between the two germline ends. This CDR3 has 14 residues. From germline, CDR1 is MNHNS and CDR2 SASEGT. The CDR3 region is CASTRQGAQETQYF. In DNA form, the CDR3 reads TGTGCCAGCACCAGACAAGGGGCGCAAGAGACCCAGTACTTC.

V gene TRBV6-5 combines with J gene TRBJ1-5; D uncertain. The V end lost 2 bases, the J end lost 7 bases, and 9 bases lay between the germline ends. Germline V CDR1 and CDR2: MNHEY, SVGAGI. This CDR3 spans 13 amino acids. CDR3 region: CASSYGPGQPQHF. CDR3 nucleotides: TGTGCCAGCAGTTACGGGCCTGGACAGCCCCAGCATTTT.

This rearrangement joins TRBV7-9 to TRBJ1-3; D uncertain. This CDR3 comprises 14 residues. From germline, CDR1 is SEHNR and CDR2 FQNEAQ (reference sequence). Between the trimmed V and J ends, which lost 0 bases and 4 bases, there was a span of 7 bases. The DNA of the CDR3 is TGTGCCAGCAGCTTAGCGTCCGTCGGAAACACCATATATTTT. As protein: CASSLASVGNTIYF.

The chain is built from TRBV7-2 and TRBJ1-2; D remains ambiguous. This CDR3 is 13 amino acids long. Trimming removed 3 bases at V and 2 bases at J, with 7 bases between. The germline V gene encodes CDR1 SGHTA and CDR2 FQGNSA. For the CDR3, the DNA is TGTGCCAGCAGCTTGGTTTCGAACTATGGCTACACCTTC. This sequence encodes CASSLVSNYGYTF.

The rearrangement joins TRBV6-6 to TRBJ1-2, with D possibly matching TRBD1 (6 bases). The germline V gene has CDR1 MNHNY and CDR2 SVGAGI (reference sequence). The V end lost 7 bases, the J end lost 2 bases, and 14 bases lay between the germline ends. This CDR3 is built from 14 residues. CDR3 in DNA: TGTGCCAGCACCCCGGTGAGGGGGAACTATGGCTACACCTTC. It yields the protein CASTPVRGNYGYTF.

J is TRBJ1-5 and V is TRBV9; D is unresolved. Between the trimmed V and J ends, which lost 0 bases and 4 bases, there was a span of 5 bases. The germline CDR1 and CDR2 sequences are SGDLS and YYNGEE. The CDR3 consists of 13 residues. CDR3 nucleotide sequence: TGTGCCAGCAGCGTAGTCAAGAATCAGCCCCAGCATTTT. The encoded protein is CASSVVKNQPQHF.

The chain uses TRBV4-1 and TRBJ1-5; D ambiguous. CDR3 length: 16 amino acids. The germline CDR1 and CDR2 sequences are MGHRA and YSYEKL. V was cut by 0 bases and J by 5 bases, with 14 bases left in between. Here the CDR3 reads CASSQETSWGYQPQHF. The CDR3 DNA reads TGCGCCAGCAGCCAAGAAACCTCGTGGGGTTATCAGCCCCAGCATTTT.

This clone was seen a single time. V and J are TRBV19 and TRBJ1-4; TRBD1 is a possible D gene (5 bases). Trimming removed 7 bases at V and 5 bases at J, with 14 bases between. Per the germline V gene, CDR1 is LNHDA and CDR2 is SQIVND (reference sequence). The CDR3 runs 14 residues. CDR3 coding DNA: TGTGCCAGTAATTCGGGACCGATGAATGAAAAACTGTTTTTT. It yields the protein CASNSGPMNEKLFF.

CDR3 protein: CASSVRGNTGELFF. For the CDR3, the DNA is TGTGCCAGCAGCGTCCGAGGGAACACCGGGGAGCTGTTTTTT. The J gene is TRBJ2-2, the V gene TRBV2; the D is unclear. The germline V and J ends were trimmed by 6 bases and 1 base, with 9 bases remaining between them. The CDR3 length is 14 residues. Germline CDR1 is SNHLY and CDR2 is FYNNEI.

The rearrangement links TRBV19 to TRBJ1-1, with D hard to call. V was shortened by 4 bases and J by 1 base, with 16 bases between the two germline ends. Looked up from germline, CDR1 is LNHDA and CDR2 is SQIVND (reference sequence). The CDR3 extends over 16 amino acids. The CDR3 DNA sequence: TGTGCCAGTAGTACCGCTGGGTGGGCCCGGAACACTGAAGCTTTCTTT. Encoded protein: CASSTAGWARNTEAFF.

This chain joins TRBV15 and TRBJ1-1; 9 bases line up with TRBD1. From germline, CDR1 is LNHNV and CDR2 YYDKDF (reference sequence). With 2 bases clipped from V and 0 bases from J, the junction kept 4 bases outside the gene matches. This CDR3 region has 16 residues. CDR3: CATSRLGTGMNTEAFF. The CDR3 nucleotides read TGTGCCACCAGCAGATTAGGGACAGGGATGAACACTGAAGCTTTCTTT.

This chain uses TRBV5-1 with TRBJ1-2, with 9 bases identical to TRBD1. This CDR3 has 14 amino acids. Per germline, CDR1 SGHRS and CDR2 YFSETQ. Trimming at V came to 3 bases and at J to 6 bases, leaving 6 bases not matched to a gene. In DNA, the CDR3 is TGCGCCAGCAGCTCCGGACAGGGGACCCATGGCTACACCTTC. Its protein is CASSSGQGTHGYTF.

The sample holds a few counts of this clone. This sequence joins TRBV5-1 and TRBJ2-5; D tentatively fits TRBD1 or TRBD2 (5 bases each). Germline loops: CDR1 SGHRS, CDR2 YFSETQ. The length of the CDR3 is 16 residues. Trimming left V 1 base short and J 8 bases short, with 21 bases between. The CDR3 protein is CASSLRVGGSVRTQYF. For the CDR3, the DNA is TGCGCCAGCAGCTTGAGGGTTGGGGGTTCGGTAAGAACCCAGTACTTC.

The rearrangement uses TRBV6-6 and TRBJ2-5, with D perhaps TRBD1 (5 bases). This CDR3 is built from 14 residues. Germline V gives CDR1 MNHNY, CDR2 SVGAGI (reference sequence). V lost 7 bases and J lost 3, with 15 bases in between. The CDR3 protein is CASNFQGWEETQYF. CDR3 in DNA: TGTGCCAGCAATTTCCAGGGTTGGGAAGAGACCCAGTACTTC.

V and J are TRBV2 and TRBJ2-2, with 11 nucleotides matching TRBD1. The CDR3 runs to 15 residues. Germline V CDR1 and CDR2: SNHLY, FYNNEI. V shed 5 bases, J shed 4 bases, and the junction held 3 bases outside the gene matches. The CDR3 DNA sequence: TGTGCCAGCAGTCGGGGACAGGGGGGCACCGGGGAGCTGTTTTTT. Translation gives CASSRGQGGTGELFF.

The V and J genes are TRBV4-1 and TRBJ2-1; D might be TRBD2 (6 bases). CDR3 length equals 17 residues. The ends were cut back, 0 bases at V and 0 bases at J, with 12 bases in the middle. The germline V gene has CDR1 MGHRA and CDR2 YSYEKL. CDR3 amino acids: CASSQDRAGSSYNEQFF. DNA for the CDR3: TGCGCCAGCAGCCAAGATAGGGCGGGGAGCTCCTACAATGAGCAGTTCTTC.

A single count supports this clone. This rearrangement joins TRBV6-1 to TRBJ1-2, with 9 bases fitting TRBD1. CDR1 and CDR2 from the germline V gene are MNHNS and SASEGT. The CDR3 covers 15 residues. Germline trimming cut 4 bases from V and 5 bases from J; bases unmatched to any gene: 8. The CDR3, as DNA: TGTGCCAGCAGTGCTTGGGACAGGGTCGGGTATGGCTACACCTTC. Protein: CASSAWDRVGYGYTF.